This entry lists 21 T cell receptor beta chains sequenced from one sample in a study of OX40 agonist ivuxolimab in advanced cancers. Method: immunoSEQ multiplex PCR; TCRdb's copy keeps in-frame clones and lacks some. This sample has roughly 93,000 clones, with approximately 80% found just once. The specimen was CD4+ or CD8+ T cells sorted from blood, collected in a trial of the OX40 agonist ivuxolimab. The receptors come from an adult with an advanced solid tumor such as melanoma, head and neck, liver or kidney cancer.

The chain joins TRBV6-6 to TRBJ1-3; no firm D call. CDR1 MNHNY and CDR2 SVGAGI come from the germline V gene (reference sequence). V lost 8 bases, J lost 4 bases, and 6 bases lay in between. The length of the CDR3 is 11 residues. The CDR3 here is CASEGGNTIYF. DNA for the CDR3: TGTGCCAGCGAGGGAGGAAACACCATATATTTT.

The chain has TRBV5-1 and TRBJ1-2; 9 nucleotides agree with TRBD1. Germline assignment: CDR1 SGHRS and CDR2 YFSETQ. This CDR3 has 16 residues. The V gene end was trimmed by 0 bases and the J gene end by 6 bases; junction bases not matched to a gene: 9. The DNA of the CDR3 is TGCGCCAGCAGCTTGGGGGGACAGGGTTCCTTGGATGGCTACACCTTC. Translating gives CASSLGGQGSLDGYTF.

The chain joins TRBV19 to TRBJ2-7, with TRBD1 identical over 7 bases. Germline V CDR1 and CDR2: LNHDA, SQIVND (reference sequence). This CDR3 is built from 14 residues. With V trimmed by 5 bases and J by 3 bases, 7 bases remained unmatched. The CDR3, as DNA: TGTGCCAGTAGTGTCGACAGGGACCTCTACGAGCAGTACTTC. This sequence encodes CASSVDRDLYEQYF.

The chain has TRBV10-3 and TRBJ2-3; TRBD2 matches at 14 bases. CDR3 length: 17 amino acids. Germline values: CDR1 ENHRY, CDR2 SYGVKD. Germline trimming cut 6 bases from V and 2 bases from J; bases unmatched to any gene: 7. CDR3 residues: CAIRLGTSGGNTDTQYF. As DNA, the CDR3 is TGTGCCATCAGACTAGGGACTAGCGGGGGAAACACAGATACGCAGTATTTT.

This chain joins TRBV7-9 and TRBJ2-1; 7 nucleotides agree with TRBD2. V trimming: 2 bases; J trimming: 4 bases; junction bases outside the gene matches: 8. The germline V gene encodes CDR1 SEHNR and CDR2 FQNEAQ (reference sequence). The CDR3 length is 16 residues. This CDR3 is CASSLTAGMAYNEQFF. CDR3 DNA: TGTGCCAGCAGCTTAACAGCGGGGATGGCGTACAATGAGCAGTTCTTC.

This chain links TRBV14 with TRBJ1-1; 8 positions match TRBD1. This CDR3 contains 14 residues. The junction had 4 bases not matched to a gene; V was cut back by 3 bases and J by 4 bases. Germline assignment: CDR1 SGHDN and CDR2 FVKESK. CDR3 nucleotide sequence: TGTGCCAGCAGCCACTTGACAGGGGCCACTGAAGCTTTCTTT. Protein sequence: CASSHLTGATEAFF.

Details on this clone: A junction end diverges from the germline sequence, so it may reflect a read error. V usage is TRBV15 and J usage is TRBJ2-7; D might be TRBD1 (6 bases). The CDR3 extends over 13 amino acids. Germline V gene data show CDR1 as LNHNV and CDR2 as YYDKDF (reference sequence). The CDR3 bases are TGTGCGACCAGTGAGGGGGTGACCTACGAGCAGTACTTC. Protein product: CATSEGVTYEQYF.

This clone has just a few counts. The chain joins TRBV7-2 to TRBJ2-2, with 12 bases identical to TRBD2. CDR1 SGHTA and CDR2 FQGNSA come from the germline V gene. J lost 5 bases, V lost 3 bases, and 4 bases had no gene match. The CDR3 sequence is 16 residues long. This CDR3 is CASSFQTSGSTGELFF. CDR3 DNA sequence: TGTGCCAGCAGCTTCCAGACTAGCGGGAGTACCGGGGAGCTGTTTTTT. The entire variable domain, with the rest obtained from reference TRBV7-2 and TRBJ2-2, is as follows: GAGVSQSPSNKVTEKGKDVELRCDPISGHTALYWYRQSLGQGLEFLIYFQGNSAPDKSGLPSDRFSAERTGGSVSTLTIQRTQQEDSAVYLCASSFQTSGSTGELFFGEGSRLTVL.

The gene calls are TRBV10-3 and TRBJ1-2; D might be TRBD1 (6 bases). V was pared by 6 bases and J by 2 bases, with 10 bases between. The CDR3 is made up of 13 amino acids. CDR1 is ENHRY and CDR2 is SYGVKD in the germline V gene. DNA for the CDR3: TGTGCCATCAGCCTCCAGGGGAACTATGGCTACACCTTC. It is translated as CAISLQGNYGYTF.

The chain recombines TRBV20-1 with TRBJ2-1; maybe TRBD2 (5 bases). Germline-derived CDR1 and CDR2 are DFQATT and SNEGSKA (reference sequence). Trimming removed 3 bases from V and 7 bases from J, with 7 bases in between. CDR3 length equals 11 residues. CDR3 loop: CSASGVNEQFF. DNA of the CDR3: TGCAGTGCTAGCGGGGTAAATGAGCAGTTCTTC.

This clone was seen ten or more times. Written as DNA, the CDR3 is TGTGCCAGCAGTCCACTCTACGAGCAGTACTTC. Encoded protein: CASSPLYEQYF. The chain is built from TRBV6-1 and TRBJ2-7; D remains ambiguous. From germline, CDR1 is MNHNS and CDR2 SASEGT. V lost 5 bases and J 3 bases, leaving 5 bases between the germline ends. This CDR3 has 11 residues.

This clone was counted between two and nine times. Other nucleotide sequences in the sample specify the same CDR3. J is TRBJ2-1 and V is TRBV6-1; D remains unclear. Trimming removed 2 bases at V and 4 bases at J, with 6 bases between. Germline CDR1 reads MNHNS; CDR2 reads SASEGT. The CDR3 is 13 amino acids. The CDR3 DNA follows: TGTGCCAGCAGTGAACTGGTTTACAATGAGCAGTTCTTC. Amino acids: CASSELVYNEQFF.

This sequence joins TRBV18 and TRBJ2-3, with 7 bases matching TRBD2. The germline V gene encodes CDR1 KGHSH and CDR2 LQKENI. This CDR3 comprises 17 residues. V shed 4 bases, J shed 2 bases, and the junction held 12 bases outside the gene matches. The CDR3 reads CASSQTGVGTTTDTQYF. CDR3 nucleotides: TGTGCCAGCTCACAAACGGGGGTCGGGACTACCACAGATACGCAGTATTTT. The whole variable domain, remainder taken from reference TRBV18 and TRBJ2-3, is NAGVMQNPRHLVRRRGQEARLRCSPMKGHSHVYWYRQLPEEGLKFMVYLQKENIIDESGMPKERFSAEFPKEGPSILRIQQVVRGDSAAYFCASSQTGVGTTTDTQYFGPGTRLTVL.

The V and J genes are TRBV5-4 and TRBJ2-3; maybe TRBD1 (6 bases). This CDR3 is built from 13 residues. V lost 2 bases to trimming and J lost 6 bases, with 10 bases between them. Per germline, CDR1 SGHNT and CDR2 YYREEE (reference sequence). The DNA for the CDR3 is TGTGCCAGCAGCTTTTCTGGGGGCGATACGCAGTATTTT. Its translation is CASSFSGGDTQYF.

The chain joins TRBV7-2 to TRBJ2-5; 9 bases agree with TRBD1. This CDR3 has 14 residues. Germline CDR1 is SGHTA and CDR2 is FQGNSA. The V segment lost 5 bases and the J segment 4 bases; nucleotides outside the gene matches: 5. CDR3 residues: CASSQDRGTETQYF. The CDR3 DNA reads TGTGCCAGCAGCCAAGACAGGGGGACAGAGACCCAGTACTTC.

The CDR3 sequence: CATSRETGSPGYTF. CDR3 nucleotide sequence: TGTGCCACCAGCAGAGAGACAGGGAGCCCTGGCTACACCTTC. The V gene is TRBV15, the J gene TRBJ1-2; 7 nucleotides align to TRBD1. The CDR3 spans 14 residues. CDR1 is LNHNV and CDR2 is YYDKDF in the germline V gene (reference sequence). The V gene end was trimmed by 0 bases and the J gene end by 7 bases; junction bases not matched to a gene: 5.

The sample holds one count of this clone. This sequence joins TRBV5-6 and TRBJ2-5; 9 bases line up with TRBD2. CDR3 length equals 15 residues. CDR1 is SGHDT, CDR2 YYEEEE, per germline. The V and J ends lost 2 bases and 4 bases, in that order; junction bases with no gene match: 6. CDR3 coding DNA: TGTGCCAGCAGCTTTTTAGCGGGAGTTAGAGAGACCCAGTACTTC. Residues: CASSFLAGVRETQYF.

This chain joins TRBV11-3 and TRBJ2-1; 9 nucleotides line up with TRBD2. CDR1 is SGHNT and CDR2 is YENEEA in the germline V gene. The CDR3 is 15 residues long. Losses at the gene ends were 3 bases for V and 3 bases for J; bases not matched to a gene: 3. CDR3 nucleotide sequence: TGTGCCAGCAGCTTGCGGGGGGGGCTCTACAATGAGCAGTTCTTC. The encoded protein is CASSLRGGLYNEQFF. The full variable domain, completed using reference TRBV11-3 and TRBJ2-1, is EAGVVQSPRYKIIEKKQPVAFWCNPISGHNTLYWYLQNLGQGPELLIRYENEEAVDDSQLPKDRFSAERLKGVDSTLKIQPAELGDSAVYLCASSLRGGLYNEQFFGPGTRLTVL.

The rearrangement joins TRBV5-1 to TRBJ2-7; the D gene is possibly TRBD2 (6 bases). V was pared by 4 bases and J by 3 bases, with 14 bases between. The germline V gene has CDR1 SGHRS and CDR2 YFSETQ. The CDR3 consists of 14 residues. The CDR3 sequence is CASSPTSLSYEQYF. The CDR3 DNA is TGCGCCAGCAGCCCTACTAGCCTCAGCTACGAGCAGTACTTC.

Here the CDR3 DNA reads TGCGCCAGCAGCCCAACCGGGACCGAAGCTTTCTTT. This gives the protein CASSPTGTEAFF. This sequence joins TRBV4-3 and TRBJ1-1; D is possibly TRBD1 (5 bases). The CDR3 loop spans 12 amino acids. Germline lookup yields CDR1 LGHNA and CDR2 YSLEER. Trimming took 4 bases from V and 8 from J, leaving 11 bases between them.

The rearrangement joins TRBV11-2 to TRBJ1-1, with D perhaps matching TRBD1 (5 bases). The CDR3 contains 14 residues. CDR1 is SGHAT and CDR2 is FQNNGV in the germline V gene. V lost 0 bases to trimming and J lost 4 bases, with 9 bases between them. CDR3 protein: CASSLDAGSTEAFF. The CDR3, as DNA: TGTGCCAGCAGCTTAGATGCAGGGTCCACTGAAGCTTTCTTT.